Listed here are 20 T cell receptor beta chains from one sample, sequenced in a study of T cells in localized non-small cell lung cancer. Profiling relied on immunoSEQ multiplex PCR, and the TCRdb table lists in-frame clones only, not all of them. Here the sample spans about 26,000 clones, approximately 86% being singletons. Sequencing was performed on peripheral blood, taken before any cancer treatment. The receptors were sampled from an older female donor with stage II squamous cell lung carcinoma.

The chain is built from TRBV30 and TRBJ1-3; weak D call: TRBD1 (6 bases). The germline V gene has CDR1 GTSNPN and CDR2 SVGIG (reference sequence). V lost 4 bases to trimming and J lost 3 bases, with 25 bases between them. CDR3 length: 18 amino acids. The chain's CDR3 is CAWTRSPLAGGFGNTIYF. The CDR3 DNA reads TGTGCCTGGACCCGGAGCCCCCTGGCGGGGGGCTTTGGAAACACCATATATTTT. Combining the CDR3 with reference TRBV30 and TRBJ1-3 gives the whole variable domain SQTIHQWPATLVQPVGSPLSLECTVEGTSNPNLYWYRQAAGRGLQLLFYSVGIGQISSEVPQNLSASRPQDRQFILSSKKLLLSDSGFYLCAWTRSPLAGGFGNTIYFGEGSWLTVV.

J is TRBJ1-5 and V is TRBV20-1; no firm D call. The CDR3 extends over 11 amino acids. The germline CDR1 and CDR2 sequences are DFQATT and SNEGSKA (reference sequence). V lost 5 bases, J lost 5 bases, and 7 bases lay in between. CDR3 sequence reads: CSAPGHQPQHF. The CDR3 region has the DNA TGCAGTGCTCCCGGGCATCAGCCCCAGCATTTT.

This sequence joins TRBV19 and TRBJ2-2; 7 bases match TRBD1. The J segment lost 0 bases and the V segment lost 7 bases, leaving 5 bases of the junction unmatched. Germline lookup yields CDR1 LNHDA and CDR2 SQIVND (reference sequence). This CDR3 spans 15 amino acids. The CDR3 reads CASTQGMANTGELFF. CDR3 coding DNA: TGTGCCAGTACACAGGGGATGGCGAACACCGGGGAGCTGTTTTTT.

In nucleotides, the CDR3 is TGTGCCATCAGTGAGTCCAGTGCGGGACAGGGATGGTCCGAGCAGTACTTC. Translation gives CAISESSAGQGWSEQYF. This chain joins TRBV10-3 and TRBJ2-7, with 9 bases lining up with TRBD1. The CDR3 length is 17 residues. The germline V gene encodes CDR1 ENHRY and CDR2 SYGVKD. V lost 0 bases to trimming and J lost 6 bases; unmatched junction nucleotides: 12.

The V call is TRBV28, the J call TRBJ1-6, with 8 bases matching TRBD1. The germline V gene encodes CDR1 MDHEN and CDR2 SYDVKM. Trimming took 5 bases from V and 6 from J; bases not matched to a gene: 6. CDR3 length: 15 residues. In nucleotides, the CDR3 is TGTGCCAGCAGTGCCCCCGACAGGGGTAATTCACCCCTCCACTTT. It encodes CASSAPDRGNSPLHF. The whole variable domain, filled in from reference TRBV28 and TRBJ1-6, reads DVKVTQSSRYLVKRTGEKVFLECVQDMDHENMFWYRQDPGLGLRLIYFSYDVKMKEKGDIPEGYSVSREKKERFSLILESASTNQTSMYLCASSAPDRGNSPLHFGNGTRLTVT.

The V gene is TRBV18, the J gene TRBJ2-1, with TRBD1 matching over 7 bases. Germline V gene lookup returns CDR1 KGHSH and CDR2 LQKENI. V lost 4 bases and J lost 3; bases outside the gene matches: 15. This CDR3 contains 18 residues. CDR3 region: CASSLRDSQVVFYNEQFF. The DNA for the CDR3 is TGTGCCAGCTCACTTCGGGACAGCCAAGTCGTTTTCTACAATGAGCAGTTCTTC.

This chain joins TRBV7-8 and TRBJ1-2, with 7 bases aligning to TRBD1. V dropped 5 bases and J dropped 5; count of bases not matched to a gene: 14. Per the germline V gene, CDR1 is SGHVS and CDR2 is FQNEAQ. CDR3 length: 16 amino acids. The CDR3 is CASSQMGQKTVYGYTF. The CDR3, as DNA: TGTGCCAGCAGCCAGATGGGACAGAAAACTGTGTATGGCTACACCTTC.

This chain links TRBV5-4 with TRBJ1-4; tentatively, D is TRBD1 (5 bases). Germline V gene sequence: CDR1 SGHNT, CDR2 YYREEE (reference sequence). CDR3 length equals 18 residues. The V end was cut by 4 bases, the J end by 0 bases, with 19 bases between. This CDR3 reads CASSDGTSGRATNEKLFF. The CDR3 bases are TGTGCCAGCAGCGATGGGACCTCCGGGCGCGCAACTAATGAAAAACTGTTTTTT.

V gene TRBV5-1 combines with J gene TRBJ2-7, with 9 positions matching TRBD2. V shed 3 bases, J shed 6 bases, and the junction held 19 bases outside the gene matches. The CDR3 consists of 18 residues. CDR1 and CDR2 (germline): SGHRS, YFSETQ. CDR3 residues: CASSSGVGTTSGPVEQYF. CDR3 nucleotides: TGCGCCAGCAGCTCCGGGGTGGGGACGACTAGCGGACCCGTCGAGCAGTACTTC. The entire variable domain, with the rest obtained from reference TRBV5-1 and TRBJ2-7, is as follows: KAGVTQTPRYLIKTRGQQVTLSCSPISGHRSVSWYQQTPGQGLQFLFEYFSETQRNKGNFPGRFSGRQFSNSRSEMNVSTLELGDSALYLCASSSGVGTTSGPVEQYFGPGTRLTVT.

V gene TRBV4-2 combines with J gene TRBJ2-7, with 8 bases identical to TRBD1. Trimming cost V 0 bases and J 4 bases; bases outside gene matches: 5. The CDR3 sequence is 15 residues long. The germline V gene encodes CDR1 LGHNA and CDR2 YNFKEQ. This chain's CDR3 is CASSQDSQGAYEQYF. The CDR3 nucleotides are TGTGCCAGCAGCCAAGATAGTCAGGGGGCATACGAGCAGTACTTC.

The V and J genes are TRBV7-9 and TRBJ1-5; 9 bases fit TRBD1. Germline CDR1 is SEHNR and CDR2 is FQNEAQ (reference sequence). The CDR3 is 14 residues long. The junction had 2 bases not matched to a gene; V was cut back by 4 bases and J by 4 bases. The CDR3 spells CASSSTGGNQPQHF. The CDR3 region has the DNA TGTGCCAGCAGCTCGACAGGGGGGAATCAGCCCCAGCATTTT.

The count of this clone is one. This chain links TRBV5-5 with TRBJ2-7; D ambiguous. The CDR3 consists of 14 residues. Germline V lookup: CDR1 SGHKS, CDR2 YYEKEE (reference sequence). Trimming left V 0 bases short and J 2 bases short, with 9 bases between. CDR3 amino acids: CASSLVPDAYEQYF. The CDR3 nucleotides are TGTGCCAGCAGCTTGGTTCCGGACGCCTACGAGCAGTACTTC.

This clone was counted once. The chain joins TRBV7-9 to TRBJ1-1, with TRBD1 as a possible D gene (6 bases). The germline V gene encodes CDR1 SEHNR and CDR2 FQNEAQ (reference sequence). This CDR3 contains 17 residues. V was trimmed by 0 bases and J by 1 base, leaving 15 bases between them. CDR3 nucleotides: TGTGCCAGCAGCTTAGCGCGGGGCTTAGGGGGGAACACTGAAGCTTTCTTT. Residues: CASSLARGLGGNTEAFF. The variable domain in full, with the rest retrieved from reference TRBV7-9 and TRBJ1-1, is DTGVSQNPRHKITKRGQNVTFRCDPISEHNRLYWYRQTLGQGPEFLTYFQNEAQLEKSRLLSDRFSAERPKGSFSTLEIQRTEQGDSAMYLCASSLARGLGGNTEAFFGQGTRLTVV.

This clone was counted once. The chain employs TRBV6-1 and TRBJ1-1; D might be TRBD1 (5 bases). Germline CDR1 reads MNHNS; CDR2 reads SASEGT. Trimming took off 2 bases at V and 2 bases at J, with 15 bases between the two ends. This CDR3 region has 16 residues. This CDR3 is CASSESGGLFNTEAFF. CDR3 nucleotide sequence: TGTGCCAGCAGTGAATCTGGGGGGTTATTCAACACTGAAGCTTTCTTT.

This clone was observed once. The chain is built from TRBV11-3 and TRBJ2-1, with unresolved D. The germline CDR1 and CDR2 sequences are SGHNT and YENEEA. The CDR3 loop spans 13 amino acids. Between the trimmed V and J ends, which lost 0 bases and 8 bases, there was a span of 8 bases. In nucleotides, the CDR3 is TGTGCCAGCAGCTTAGATCAAGTCCATGAGCAGTTCTTC. Its translation: CASSLDQVHEQFF.

The rearrangement uses TRBV2 and TRBJ2-3; D is uncertain. The length of the CDR3 is 14 residues. V lost 4 bases, J lost 0 bases, and 8 bases lay in between. Germline loops: CDR1 SNHLY, CDR2 FYNNEI. The DNA for the CDR3 is TGTGCCAGCAGTGGAGACATAAGCACAGATACGCAGTATTTT. Its protein is CASSGDISTDTQYF.

The rearrangement uses TRBV7-2 and TRBJ2-7, with 10 bases aligning to TRBD1. The germline V gene encodes CDR1 SGHTA and CDR2 FQGNSA. Losses at the gene ends were 5 bases for V and 5 bases for J; bases not matched to a gene: 6. The CDR3 length is 14 residues. The CDR3, as DNA: TGTGCCAGCAGCAGACAGGGGGCTCGCAACGAGCAGTACTTC. Translation gives CASSRQGARNEQYF. The full variable domain, completed using reference TRBV7-2 and TRBJ2-7, is GAGVSQSPSNKVTEKGKDVELRCDPISGHTALYWYRQSLGQGLEFLIYFQGNSAPDKSGLPSDRFSAERTGGSVSTLTIQRTQQEDSAVYLCASSRQGARNEQYFGPGTRLTVT.

V and J are TRBV5-6 and TRBJ1-6; 9 bases are shared with TRBD1. The ends lost 0 bases at V and 8 bases at J; junction bases unmatched: 0. CDR3 length: 14 amino acids. The germline gives CDR1 SGHDT, CDR2 YYEEEE. Here the CDR3 reads CASSLGTGDSPLHF. CDR3 coding DNA: TGTGCCAGCAGCTTGGGGACAGGGGATTCACCCCTCCACTTT. Combining the CDR3 with reference TRBV5-6 and TRBJ1-6 gives the whole variable domain DAGVTQSPTHLIKTRGQQVTLRCSPKSGHDTVSWYQQALGQGPQFIFQYYEEEERQRGNFPDRFSGHQFPNYSSELNVNALLLGDSALYLCASSLGTGDSPLHFGNGTRLTVT.

The table lists this clone with a count of one. The chain uses TRBV6-6 and TRBJ1-5; D ambiguous. This CDR3 region has 12 residues. From germline, CDR1 is MNHNY and CDR2 SVGAGI (reference sequence). The germline V and J ends were trimmed by 0 bases and 11 bases, with 8 bases remaining between them. The CDR3 sequence: CASSYSSVAQHF. The DNA for the CDR3 is TGTGCCAGCAGTTACTCGTCTGTAGCCCAGCATTTT.

This chain connects TRBV9 to TRBJ1-1, with unresolved D. Between the trimmed V and J ends, which lost 3 bases and 5 bases, there was a span of 11 bases. CDR1 and CDR2 (germline): SGDLS, YYNGEE. This CDR3 is built from 13 residues. Here the CDR3 DNA reads TGTGCCAGCAGCGGACGAGGTGGGACTGAAGCTTTCTTT. It is translated as CASSGRGGTEAFF.